The 17 T cell receptor beta chains given below trace back to one sample, sequenced in a study of blood T cell repertoires in COVID-19. The protocol was immunoSEQ multiplex PCR, while the TCRdb copy is restricted to in-frame clones and leaves out a portion. This sample has approximately 390,000 clones, with over 75% found just once. Material: PBMCs or T cells enriched from blood (not recorded which). All receptors come from a woman between 35 and 50 years old with acute COVID-19.

The V call is TRBV7-9, the J call TRBJ1-6, with 7 bases fitting TRBD1. The CDR3 covers 17 residues. J was trimmed by 10 bases and V by 2 bases; bases with no gene match: 14. Germline assignment: CDR1 SEHNR and CDR2 FQNEAQ (reference sequence). CDR3 in amino acids: CASSLPQGPGSGSPLHF. The CDR3 DNA follows: TGTGCCAGCAGCTTACCACAGGGGCCCGGGAGTGGGTCACCCCTCCACTTT.

J is TRBJ1-4 and V is TRBV4-2; 8 positions agree with TRBD1. The CDR3 runs to 15 residues. Germline V gives CDR1 LGHNA, CDR2 YNFKEQ. Germline trimming cut 2 bases from V and 8 bases from J; bases unmatched to any gene: 7. The CDR3 DNA is TGTGCCAGCAGCCAAATGACAGGGGACAACGAAAAACTGTTTTTT. It is translated as CASSQMTGDNEKLFF.

The chain joins TRBV2 to TRBJ2-7; 7 bases map to TRBD1. There are 13 residues in the CDR3. The ends lost 4 bases at V and 2 bases at J; junction bases unmatched: 2. Germline loops: CDR1 SNHLY, CDR2 FYNNEI. CDR3 bases: TGTGCCAGCAGTGCGGACAGGACCTACGAGCAGTACTTC. Protein: CASSADRTYEQYF. The full variable domain, in which reference TRBV2 and TRBJ2-7 provide the parts outside the CDR3, is EPEVTQTPSHQVTQMGQEVILRCVPISNHLYFYWYRQILGQKVEFLVSFYNNEISEKSEIFDDQFSVERPDGSNFTLKIRSTKLEDSAMYFCASSADRTYEQYFGPGTRLTVT.

The rearrangement links TRBV18 to TRBJ2-2, with a tentative D call TRBD1 (6 bases). The CDR3 runs to 15 residues. Germline V gene data show CDR1 as KGHSH and CDR2 as LQKENI. V was pared by 4 bases and J by 3 bases, with 12 bases between. The DNA for the CDR3 is TGTGCCAGCTCACGACGAGGACAGTACACCGGGGAGCTGTTTTTT. Amino acids: CASSRRGQYTGELFF.

V usage is TRBV18 and J usage is TRBJ1-1; 10 nucleotides match TRBD1. This CDR3 spans 16 amino acids. V shed 0 bases, J shed 4 bases, and the junction held 5 bases outside the gene matches. The germline CDR1 and CDR2 sequences are KGHSH and LQKENI. CDR3 sequence: CASSPPDRGWVTEAFF. The CDR3 DNA reads as TGTGCCAGCTCACCACCGGACAGGGGGTGGGTCACTGAAGCTTTCTTT.

This clone occurred once. The chain employs TRBV5-6 and TRBJ1-2; D possibly corresponds to TRBD1 (5 bases). The germline V gene encodes CDR1 SGHDT and CDR2 YYEEEE. The CDR3 spans 12 residues. Trimming left V 5 bases short and J 6 bases short, with 11 bases between. CDR3 sequence (DNA): TGTGCCAGCAGTAGGGGAAATAATGGCTACACCTTC. It yields the protein CASSRGNNGYTF.

V usage is TRBV10-3 and J usage is TRBJ1-1; a possible D gene is TRBD1 (5 bases). This CDR3 has 13 amino acids. The V and J ends lost 6 bases and 1 base respectively, with 9 bases between them. CDR1 and CDR2 (germline): ENHRY, SYGVKD. The CDR3 is CAIRPTGNTEAFF. CDR3 nucleotide sequence: TGTGCCATCAGACCAACAGGGAACACTGAAGCTTTCTTT.

In this sample, this clone turned up once. This rearrangement joins TRBV19 to TRBJ1-3; a weak D match, TRBD1 (5 bases). Looked up from germline, CDR1 is LNHDA and CDR2 is SQIVND (reference sequence). The length of the CDR3 is 14 residues. V lost 7 bases to trimming and J lost 0 bases, with 10 bases between them. CDR3 bases: TGTGCCAGTACCTCAGGGTCCTCTGGAAACACCATATATTTT. Amino acids: CASTSGSSGNTIYF.

V usage is TRBV7-8 and J usage is TRBJ2-5, with 8 bases lining up with TRBD2. V shed 0 bases, J shed 6 bases, and the junction held 3 bases outside the gene matches. The CDR3 length is 14 residues. The germline V gene has CDR1 SGHVS and CDR2 FQNEAQ. Here the CDR3 DNA reads TGTGCCAGCAGCTTAGCTAGCGGGGTTAAGACCCAGTACTTC. Amino acids: CASSLASGVKTQYF.

The chain uses TRBV5-4 and TRBJ2-3; TRBD1 agrees at 8 bases. Germline CDR1 is SGHNT and CDR2 is YYREEE (reference sequence). Trimming at V came to 5 bases and at J to 0 bases, leaving 5 bases not matched to a gene. There are 15 residues in the CDR3. The CDR3 DNA reads TGTGCCAGCAGGTCAGGGGGCCAGAGCACAGATACGCAGTATTTT. Translation gives CASRSGGQSTDTQYF.

The chain carries TRBV5-4 and TRBJ1-4, with D unclear. Per germline, CDR1 SGHNT and CDR2 YYREEE (reference sequence). This CDR3 region has 15 residues. V lost 4 bases and J lost 6, with 16 bases in between. The CDR3 is CASSPERGGHEKLFF. The CDR3 region has the DNA TGTGCCAGCAGCCCGGAGCGGGGAGGACATGAAAAACTGTTTTTT.

In this sample, this clone turned up once. This chain uses TRBV6-5 with TRBJ1-6; D ambiguous. Germline assignment: CDR1 MNHEY and CDR2 SVGAGI. The V end lost 6 bases, the J end lost 7 bases, and 4 bases lay between the germline ends. The CDR3 runs 11 residues. The DNA for the CDR3 is TGTGCCAGCAGCCTCAATTCACCCCTCCACTTT. This codes for CASSLNSPLHF.

V usage is TRBV7-9 and J usage is TRBJ2-7; TRBD1 aligns across 11 bases. V trimming: 5 bases; J trimming: 4 bases; junction bases outside the gene matches: 4. Per germline, CDR1 SEHNR and CDR2 FQNEAQ (reference sequence). The CDR3 is 14 residues long. The DNA of the CDR3 is TGTGCCAGCAGCGCAGGGACAGGGGGGTACGAGCAGTACTTC. Its translation is CASSAGTGGYEQYF.

This clone was recorded once. Distinct nucleotide sequences in the sample also encode this CDR3. V gene TRBV3-1 (or the pseudogene TRBV3-2) combines with J gene TRBJ2-5, with D hard to call. The CDR3 is 12 amino acids. Germline lookup yields CDR1 LGHDT and CDR2 YNNKEL (reference sequence). V lost 3 bases to trimming and J lost 3 bases, with 5 bases between them. The DNA of the CDR3 is TGTGCCAGCAGCCAGGGCGAAGAGACCCAGTACTTC. Translating it yields CASSQGEETQYF.

This chain connects TRBV19 to TRBJ2-3; D uncertain. Germline V lookup: CDR1 LNHDA, CDR2 SQIVND (reference sequence). Trimming removed 3 bases at V and 2 bases at J, with 9 bases between. The CDR3 extends over 14 amino acids. CDR3 protein: CASSITRNTDTQYF. CDR3 DNA sequence: TGTGCCAGTAGTATTACCAGGAACACAGATACGCAGTATTTT.

The gene calls are TRBV19 and TRBJ2-3, with 12 nucleotides matching TRBD2. Trimming cost V 5 bases and J 3 bases; bases outside gene matches: 6. The CDR3 runs 16 residues. The germline V gene has CDR1 LNHDA and CDR2 SQIVND (reference sequence). CDR3 DNA: TGTGCCAGTAGTGAGACTAGCGGGGGCCGGACAGATACGCAGTATTTT. This codes for CASSETSGGRTDTQYF.

The CDR3 DNA follows: TGTGCCAGCAGCCAAGACCTAGCTGTGGACAGGGTAGATGAAGCTTTCTTT. It is translated as CASSQDLAVDRVDEAFF. The J gene is TRBJ1-1, the V gene TRBV3-1 (or the pseudogene TRBV3-2); 8 nucleotides line up with TRBD1. The trim removed 0 bases at V and 7 bases at J, leaving 13 bases unmatched. The CDR3 totals 17 residues. Germline V gene data show CDR1 as LGHDT and CDR2 as YNNKEL (reference sequence).